The rows below give T cell receptor beta chains drawn from one sample of a study of cytomegalovirus exposure and HLA in healthy donors. Clones were read by immunoSEQ multiplex PCR, and TCRdb kept only the in-frame ones, dropping some. The sample table includes roughly 73,000 clones. Sequences were obtained from PBMCs. The receptors originated from a man aged 45-60 years in good health and CMV-seropositive. Each CDR3 is given with its conserved first and last residue. The D gene is left open where the match is weak.

d_call: .; j_call: TRBJ1-2; v_call: TRBV12-2; cdr3_aa: CASRFPEQGAARVGYGYTF; cdr3_nt: TGTGCAAGTCGCTTCCCCGAACAGGGGGCCGCTCGAGTGGGCTATGGCTACACCTTC
d_call: TRBD1; j_call: TRBJ2-3; v_call: TRBV5-5; cdr3_aa: CASSARTGGSTDTQYF; cdr3_nt: TGTGCCAGCAGCGCCCGGACAGGGGGTTCCACAGATACGCAGTATTTT
d_call: .; j_call: TRBJ2-5; v_call: TRBV19; cdr3_aa: CASSLDIQETQYF; cdr3_nt: TGTGCCAGTAGTTTGGACATTCAAGAGACCCAGTACTTC
d_call: .; j_call: TRBJ2-7; v_call: TRBV5-5; cdr3_aa: CASSLESRLGPTREQYF; cdr3_nt: TGTGCCAGCAGCTTGGAGTCCCGGTTGGGGCCCACCCGCGAGCAGTACTTC
d_call: .; j_call: TRBJ1-2; v_call: TRBV2; cdr3_aa: CASSALGVREGYTF; cdr3_nt: TGTGCCAGCAGCGCCCTCGGAGTCCGGGAGGGCTACACCTTC
d_call: .; j_call: TRBJ1-3; v_call: TRBV19; cdr3_aa: CASKRRGGTGNTIYF; cdr3_nt: TGTGCTTCGAAGCGTCGGGGAGGGACTGGAAACACCATATATTTT
d_call: TRBD2; j_call: TRBJ2-2; v_call: TRBV19; cdr3_aa: CASSMSGITGELFF; cdr3_nt: TGTGCCAGTAGTATGAGCGGGATCACCGGGGAGCTGTTTTTT
d_call: .; j_call: TRBJ2-1; v_call: TRBV27; cdr3_aa: CASSRGSLNEQFF; cdr3_nt: TGTGCCAGCTCTAGAGGCTCCTTGAATGAGCAGTTCTTC
d_call: .; j_call: TRBJ2-1; v_call: TRBV6-5; cdr3_aa: CASHSAYNEQFF; cdr3_nt: TGTGCCAGTCATAGTGCTTACAATGAGCAGTTCTTC
d_call: TRBD2; j_call: TRBJ2-1; v_call: TRBV9; cdr3_aa: CASSDGGGNEQFF; cdr3_nt: TGTGCCAGCAGCGACGGGGGGGGCAATGAGCAGTTCTTC
d_call: .; j_call: TRBJ1-2; v_call: TRBV19; cdr3_aa: CASSITSTGKSGGYTF; cdr3_nt: TGTGCCAGTAGTATCACCTCTACGGGGAAATCGGGTGGCTACACCTTC
d_call: TRBD2; j_call: TRBJ2-5; v_call: TRBV5-1; cdr3_aa: CASSSGLAAGGETQYF; cdr3_nt: TGCGCCAGCAGCTCGGGACTAGCGGCTGGGGGAGAGACCCAGTACTTC
d_call: .; j_call: TRBJ1-2; v_call: TRBV6-5; cdr3_aa: CASRVRGASGYTF; cdr3_nt: TGTGCCAGCAGAGTGCGGGGGGCAAGTGGCTACACCTTC
d_call: TRBD1; j_call: TRBJ2-7; v_call: TRBV5-8; cdr3_aa: CASPSRDRGYEQYF; cdr3_nt: TGTGCCAGCCCCTCTAGGGACAGGGGGTACGAGCAGTACTTC
d_call: .; j_call: TRBJ1-2; v_call: TRBV4-1; cdr3_aa: CASIIAGMNYGYTF; cdr3_nt: TGCGCCAGCATTATCGCAGGGATGAACTATGGCTACACCTTC
d_call: TRBD1; j_call: TRBJ1-2; v_call: TRBV6-5; cdr3_aa: CASSPGTGARGYTF; cdr3_nt: TGTGCCAGCAGTCCGGGGACAGGGGCTCGTGGCTACACCTTC
d_call: .; j_call: TRBJ1-1; v_call: TRBV19; cdr3_aa: CASSTARYTRMNTEAFF; cdr3_nt: TGTGCCAGTAGTACCGCCAGGTACACTCGAATGAACACTGAAGCTTTCTTT
d_call: .; j_call: TRBJ1-4; v_call: TRBV6-5; cdr3_aa: CASSYSGEKLFF; cdr3_nt: TGTGCCAGCAGTTATTCGGGTGAAAAACTGTTTTTT
d_call: .; j_call: TRBJ1-1; v_call: TRBV30; cdr3_aa: CAWEDYTEAFF; cdr3_nt: TGTGCCTGGGAAGACTACACTGAAGCTTTCTTT
d_call: TRBD1; j_call: TRBJ1-5; v_call: TRBV19; cdr3_aa: CASGQGARLQHF; cdr3_nt: TGTGCCAGTGGACAGGGGGCTCGTCTCCAGCATTTT
d_call: TRBD2; j_call: TRBJ2-5; v_call: TRBV18; cdr3_aa: CASSPPTSGETQYF; cdr3_nt: TGTGCCAGCTCACCCCCGACTAGCGGAGAGACCCAGTACTTC
d_call: .; j_call: TRBJ1-2; v_call: TRBV20-1; cdr3_aa: CSAPLLGGYTF; cdr3_nt: TGCAGTGCTCCCCTACTAGGGGGCTACACCTTC
d_call: .; j_call: TRBJ1-2; v_call: TRBV2; cdr3_aa: CASAQGFEGHGYTF; cdr3_nt: TGTGCCAGCGCACAGGGTTTTGAAGGGCATGGCTACACCTTC
d_call: .; j_call: TRBJ1-5; v_call: TRBV7-2; cdr3_aa: CASSQLRDMGQPQHF; cdr3_nt: TGTGCCAGCAGCCAACTCAGGGACATGGGTCAGCCCCAGCATTTT
d_call: .; j_call: TRBJ1-3; v_call: TRBV6-6; cdr3_aa: CASRSTGSGNTIYF; cdr3_nt: TGTGCCAGCAGATCTACAGGTTCAGGAAACACCATATATTTT
d_call: .; j_call: TRBJ1-1; v_call: TRBV6-1; cdr3_aa: CASSKQGWDTEAFF; cdr3_nt: TGTGCCAGCAGTAAACAGGGATGGGACACTGAAGCTTTCTTT
d_call: .; j_call: TRBJ1-2; v_call: TRBV6-5; cdr3_aa: CASSSSYGYTF; cdr3_nt: TGTGCCAGCAGTAGCTCCTATGGCTACACCTTC
d_call: .; j_call: TRBJ1-2; v_call: TRBV28; cdr3_aa: CASSFVGTPRLGGYTF; cdr3_nt: TGTGCCAGCAGTTTCGTAGGGACACCCCGACTTGGTGGCTACACCTTC
d_call: .; j_call: TRBJ2-3; v_call: TRBV9; cdr3_aa: CASSATGAVSTDTQYF; cdr3_nt: TGTGCCAGCAGCGCCACAGGAGCCGTTAGCACAGATACGCAGTATTTT
d_call: .; j_call: TRBJ1-1; v_call: TRBV6-5; cdr3_aa: CASSDTGPGGAFF; cdr3_nt: TGTGCCAGCAGTGATACCGGTCCCGGAGGAGCTTTCTTT
d_call: .; j_call: TRBJ2-1; v_call: TRBV4-1; cdr3_aa: CASSPPDVDLWGDEQFF; cdr3_nt: TGCGCCAGCAGCCCCCCGGACGTGGACTTATGGGGGGATGAGCAGTTCTTC
d_call: .; j_call: TRBJ1-5; v_call: TRBV2; cdr3_aa: CASSEDGVSQPQHF; cdr3_nt: TGTGCCAGCAGCGAGGACGGGGTGAGTCAGCCCCAGCATTTT
d_call: .; j_call: TRBJ2-2; v_call: TRBV29-1; cdr3_aa: CSVPVGHGELFF; cdr3_nt: TGCAGCGTCCCAGTTGGACACGGGGAGCTGTTTTTT
d_call: .; j_call: TRBJ1-2; v_call: TRBV7-9; cdr3_aa: CASSLPGRTVYGYTF; cdr3_nt: TGTGCCAGCAGTCTGCCGGGACGGACAGTCTATGGCTACACCTTC
d_call: TRBD1; j_call: TRBJ1-3; v_call: TRBV6-1; cdr3_aa: CASSGTGGGNTIYF; cdr3_nt: TGTGCCAGCAGTGGCACAGGGGGCGGAAACACCATATATTTT
d_call: TRBD1; j_call: TRBJ2-5; v_call: TRBV7-9; cdr3_aa: CASSWDRHQETQYF; cdr3_nt: TGTGCCAGCAGCTGGGACAGGCACCAAGAGACCCAGTACTTC
d_call: .; j_call: TRBJ2-3; v_call: TRBV19; cdr3_aa: CASSNRVRPGTDTQYF; cdr3_nt: TGTGCCAGTTCGAACAGGGTCCGGCCCGGCACAGATACGCAGTATTTT
d_call: TRBD1; j_call: TRBJ2-5; v_call: TRBV30; cdr3_aa: CAWRQGQGGSETQYF; cdr3_nt: TGTGCCTGGAGACAAGGACAGGGGGGATCGGAGACCCAGTACTTC
d_call: .; j_call: TRBJ1-1; v_call: TRBV6-5; cdr3_aa: CASSTGRFRNTEAFF; cdr3_nt: TGTGCCAGCAGTACAGGACGGTTTCGAAACACTGAAGCTTTCTTT
d_call: .; j_call: TRBJ1-5; v_call: TRBV11-2; cdr3_aa: CASSPNAGGNQPQHF; cdr3_nt: TGTGCCAGCAGCCCAAACGCAGGGGGCAATCAGCCCCAGCATTTT
d_call: TRBD1; j_call: TRBJ2-2; v_call: TRBV19; cdr3_aa: CASSTRTGQNTGELFF; cdr3_nt: TGTGCCAGTAGTACCAGGACAGGACAAAACACCGGGGAGCTGTTTTTT
d_call: .; j_call: TRBJ1-5; v_call: TRBV29-1; cdr3_aa: CSVPGTEGGPQHF; cdr3_nt: TGCAGCGTTCCCGGGACGGAGGGAGGGCCCCAGCATTTT
d_call: .; j_call: TRBJ1-1; v_call: TRBV7-9; cdr3_aa: CASSPGQTNTEAFF; cdr3_nt: TGTGCCAGCAGCCCCGGACAGACGAACACTGAAGCTTTCTTT